A single sample is the source of the 26 T cell receptor beta chains below, sequenced in a study of T-cell reconstitution after alpha-beta-depleted transplantation in children (dated by TCRdb to about 2016). The method was PCR. The reads were generated on an Illumina HiSeq 2500. TCR library preparation used molecular barcoding, with unique molecular identifiers applied to normalize quantification of the TCRbeta repertoire. TCRdb reanalyzed the raw reads on its own, using fastp at Q25 for trimming and MiXCR for clone calling, and kept in-frame beta chains. Here each entry gathers all rows of one CDR3 protein and keeps the most common genes and DNA. This sample gives a few hundred thousand distinct CDR3 sequences in total; around 15% of them show up just once. The ten largest clonotypes hold 29% of the sample. What this sample's treatment or condition label stands for: allogeneic hematopoietic cell transplantation with graft depleted of TCRalphabeta T cells and CD19 B cells.

The sample here was PBMCs, mostly from graft donor cells, taken 360 days after TCRalphabeta/CD19-depleted stem cell transplant. These receptors were obtained from a boy under two years old who had a stem cell transplant for Wiskott-Aldrich syndrome, so the T cells may come from the graft donor.

This clonotype appeared a few times. The rearrangement links TRBV30 to TRBJ2-5; 8 bases fit TRBD2. The CDR3 runs to 13 residues. Germline V gene data show CDR1 as GTSNPN and CDR2 as SVGIG (reference sequence). V dropped 1 base and J dropped 5; count of bases not matched to a gene: 3. The CDR3 coding sequence is TGTGCCTGGAGTGCGGGACTAGGGGAGACCCAGTACTTC. Its translation: CAWSAGLGETQYF.

This clonotype was seen repeatedly, ten times or more. The rearrangement joins TRBV29-1 to TRBJ2-7; unclear D gene. CDR1 and CDR2 from the germline V gene are SQVTM and ANQGSEA. The CDR3 is 13 amino acids. Trimming removed 4 bases from V and 0 bases from J, with 10 bases in between. The CDR3, as DNA: TGCAGCGTTGGAACGGTGAGCTCCTACGAGCAGTACTTC. This encodes CSVGTVSSYEQYF.

This clonotype was detected only a few times. The chain combines TRBV28 with TRBJ2-5; 10 nucleotides match TRBD2. The CDR3 loop spans 14 amino acids. V lost 8 bases, J lost 4 bases, and 7 bases stayed unmatched. From germline, CDR1 is MDHEN and CDR2 SYDVKM. CDR3 loop: CASGQAGGPETQYF. The DNA for the CDR3 is TGTGCCAGCGGTCAAGCGGGGGGGCCAGAGACCCAGTACTTC.

The V and J genes are TRBV3-1 and TRBJ2-1; maybe TRBD2 (6 bases). Trimming shortened V by 0 bases and J by 3 bases, and 12 bases separated the two germline ends. Germline CDR1 LGHDT, CDR2 YNNKEL (reference sequence). CDR3 length equals 16 residues. CDR3 sequence (DNA): TGTGCCAGCAGCCAAGATGGGACGGGGGACTACAATGAGCAGTTCTTC. This gives the protein CASSQDGTGDYNEQFF.

This chain joins TRBV4-1 and TRBJ2-5; 14 nucleotides align to TRBD2. J lost 5 bases, V lost 4 bases, and 15 bases had no gene match. Germline CDR1 MGHRA, CDR2 YSYEKL. The CDR3 totals 19 residues. For the CDR3, the DNA is TGCGCCAGCAGCCGTCCTCCTTTGACTAGCGGGGGGGCGATGGAGACCCAGTACTTC. Translated: CASSRPPLTSGGAMETQYF.

This clonotype was detected a few times. The chain is built from TRBV2 and TRBJ2-7; D possibly corresponds to TRBD1 (5 bases). The CDR3 is made up of 14 amino acids. Germline lookup yields CDR1 SNHLY and CDR2 FYNNEI. V was trimmed by 7 bases and J by 3 bases, leaving 16 bases between them. The CDR3 here is CASNFFGANYEQYF. CDR3 sequence (DNA): TGTGCCAGCAACTTCTTTGGGGCGAACTACGAGCAGTACTTC.

In its sample, this clonotype was seen a few times. This chain connects TRBV7-2 to TRBJ1-3; unclear D gene. The ends were cut back, 2 bases at V and 3 bases at J, with 11 bases in the middle. The CDR3 has 15 residues. Per germline, CDR1 SGHTA and CDR2 FQGNSA. The CDR3 nucleotides read TGTGCCAGCAGCTTAACGGGCAGCCTTGGAAACACCATATATTTT. It is translated as CASSLTGSLGNTIYF.

In this sample, this clonotype turned up a few times. CDR3 coding DNA: TGTGCCAGCAGTTTCCGCACTCCCCTGGGGGGGAACATTCAGTACTTC. Translated, it gives CASSFRTPLGGNIQYF. The chain carries TRBV12-3 or TRBV12-4 and TRBJ2-4, with 7 bases matching TRBD2. With V trimmed by 3 bases and J by 7 bases, 12 bases remained unmatched. CDR3 length: 16 amino acids.

The chain is built from TRBV6-1 and TRBJ2-3, with unresolved D. With 6 bases removed from V and 4 bases from J, the gap between germline ends came to 20 bases. This CDR3 has 16 amino acids. The germline V gene encodes CDR1 MNHNS and CDR2 SASEGT. CDR3 sequence: CASSPVMFGFADTQYF. Written as DNA, the CDR3 is TGTGCCAGCAGCCCCGTTATGTTTGGATTCGCAGATACGCAGTATTTT.

This clonotype turned up a few times. The V call is TRBV19, the J call TRBJ2-1; D gene unclear. The CDR3 runs 13 residues. Trimming stripped 10 bases from V and 7 bases from J, with 17 bases between. Germline CDR1 LNHDA, CDR2 SQIVND (reference sequence). CDR3 sequence reads: CATRDSLGNEQFF. The CDR3 nucleotides read TGTGCCACCCGTGATAGCCTGGGGAATGAGCAGTTCTTC. The full variable domain, rest sourced from reference TRBV19 and TRBJ2-1, is DGGITQSPKYLFRKEGQNVTLSCEQNLNHDAMYWYRQDPGQGLRLIYYSQIVNDFQKGDIAEGYSVSREKKESFPLTVTSAQKNPTAFYLCATRDSLGNEQFFGPGTRLTVL.

The gene calls are TRBV7-9 and TRBJ2-5, with D possibly TRBD1 on 5 matching bases. Trimming took off 4 bases at V and 4 bases at J, with 13 bases between the two ends. The CDR3 runs 14 residues. Germline CDR1 and CDR2: SEHNR and FQNEAQ (reference sequence). The CDR3, as DNA: TGTGCCAGCAGCTCCAACGGTAGGGGAGAGACCCAGTACTTC. Protein product: CASSSNGRGETQYF.

The chain has TRBV4-3 and TRBJ2-1, with D maybe TRBD2 (6 bases). The CDR3 totals 18 residues. Trimming pared 0 bases from V and 2 bases from J, leaving 17 bases between. Germline CDR1 is LGHNA and CDR2 is YSLEER. CDR3 coding DNA: TGCGCCAGCAGCCAAGATCTCGCGGACTATCCAACCTACAATGAGCAGTTCTTC. Translating gives CASSQDLADYPTYNEQFF.

The chain combines TRBV6-6 with TRBJ1-2; possibly TRBD1 for D (6 bases). Germline CDR1 is MNHNY and CDR2 is SVGAGI (reference sequence). The CDR3 sequence is 14 residues long. Trimming shortened V by 4 bases and J by 6 bases, and 15 bases separated the two germline ends. This CDR3 is CASSSVGGLDGYTF. The DNA of the CDR3 is TGTGCCAGCAGTTCCGTAGGGGGGCTCGATGGCTACACCTTC.

This clonotype was counted a few times. V gene TRBV20-1 combines with J gene TRBJ2-3, with 7 bases matching TRBD2. The germline V gene encodes CDR1 DFQATT and CDR2 SNEGSKA (reference sequence). Unmatched junction bases numbered 7, after V lost 1 base and J lost 3 bases. CDR3 length: 15 residues. Here the CDR3 DNA reads TGCAGTGCTAGAGCCGGGGAGGGAAGGACAGATACGCAGTATTTT. Translated, it gives CSARAGEGRTDTQYF.

The chain uses TRBV7-2 and TRBJ2-2, with 9 bases aligning to TRBD2. The CDR3 has 15 residues. Looked up from germline, CDR1 is SGHTA and CDR2 is FQGNSA. V shed 3 bases, J shed 3 bases, and the junction held 2 bases outside the gene matches. As DNA, the CDR3 is TGTGCCAGCAGCTTCAGACTAGCGGACACCGGGGAGCTGTTTTTT. This gives the protein CASSFRLADTGELFF.

The V and J genes are TRBV11-2 and TRBJ2-7; D possibly matches TRBD1 or TRBD2 (10 bases each). The CDR3 runs 19 residues. In germline, CDR1 is SGHAT, CDR2 FQNNGV. V dropped 5 bases and J dropped 4 bases, with 30 bases sitting between them. The CDR3 sequence is CASSKPGTGVAGGLYEQYF. The CDR3 bases are TGTGCCAGCAGCAAACCCGGGACAGGGGTAGCGGGAGGCTTATACGAGCAGTACTTC.

The chain uses TRBV12-3 or TRBV12-4 and TRBJ2-1; 14 bases match TRBD2. The CDR3 is made up of 20 amino acids. Trimming removed 6 bases from V and 8 bases from J; junction bases left unmatched: 21. The CDR3 sequence: CASSPLQGKGLAGAGYEQFF. CDR3 DNA sequence: TGTGCCAGCAGCCCGCTTCAGGGGAAGGGACTAGCGGGAGCAGGGTATGAGCAGTTCTTC.

This chain joins TRBV4-3 and TRBJ2-1; D not certain. The germline V gene has CDR1 LGHNA and CDR2 YSLEER. The V gene lost 0 bases and the J gene lost 8 bases, with 11 bases spanning the gap. The CDR3 has 14 residues. The CDR3 reads CASSQEGFKDEQFF. CDR3 DNA: TGCGCCAGCAGCCAAGAGGGGTTTAAGGATGAGCAGTTCTTC.

This clonotype was seen more than once but under ten times. This rearrangement joins TRBV5-1 to TRBJ2-3, with 9 positions matching TRBD2. The junction had 15 bases not matched to a gene; V was cut back by 0 bases and J by 4 bases. CDR3 length: 19 amino acids. The V gene's germline CDR1 is SGHRS and CDR2 YFSETQ. The CDR3, as DNA: TGCGCCAGCAGCTTGGTGCCCCTAGTAGCGGGGGCTTTTTCAGATACGCAGTATTTT. Its translation is CASSLVPLVAGAFSDTQYF.

This rearrangement joins TRBV5-1 to TRBJ2-5, with a possible D match to TRBD1 (6 bases). Germline V gene data show CDR1 as SGHRS and CDR2 as YFSETQ. V was pared by 4 bases and J by 3 bases, with 13 bases between. There are 14 residues in the CDR3. CDR3 amino acids: CASSPPDRKETQYF. The CDR3 DNA is TGCGCCAGCAGCCCCCCGGACAGAAAAGAGACCCAGTACTTC.

The CDR3 DNA follows: TGTGCCAGCAGTTACCGTGATAGCGGGACGCGGTACGAGCAGTACTTC. Translated, it gives CASSYRDSGTRYEQYF. The chain couples TRBV6-2 or TRBV6-3 to TRBJ2-7; 8 nucleotides line up with TRBD2. The trim removed 2 bases at V and 4 bases at J, leaving 10 bases unmatched. Germline V gene lookup returns CDR1 MNHEY and CDR2 SVGEGT. This CDR3 contains 16 residues.

This clonotype has a handful of counts. The rearrangement links TRBV11-2 to TRBJ1-5; 8 bases agree with TRBD1. Unmatched junction bases numbered 6, after V lost 5 bases and J lost 6 bases. This CDR3 contains 14 residues. Per the germline V gene, CDR1 is SGHAT and CDR2 is FQNNGV. CDR3 sequence reads: CASSLDRGGQPQHF. In DNA form, the CDR3 reads TGTGCCAGCAGCCTTGACAGGGGAGGTCAGCCCCAGCATTTT.

The chain uses TRBV12-3 or TRBV12-4 and TRBJ1-5; D gene unclear. Trimming removed 3 bases from V and 6 bases from J, with 18 bases in between. The CDR3 totals 16 residues. CDR3 residues: CASSFSSGAGGQPQHF. CDR3 coding DNA: TGTGCCAGCAGTTTCAGTAGTGGAGCAGGCGGTCAGCCCCAGCATTTT.

The table lists this clonotype with a few counts. The gene calls are TRBV6-1 and TRBJ2-1, with D perhaps TRBD2 (5 bases). The V end lost 7 bases, the J end lost 9 bases, and 19 bases lay between the germline ends. Germline V gene lookup returns CDR1 MNHNS and CDR2 SASEGT. This CDR3 contains 14 residues. CDR3 region: CASTPGMASGEQFF. The CDR3 DNA reads as TGTGCCAGCACCCCCGGGATGGCTAGTGGTGAGCAGTTCTTC.

This clonotype has a count of ten or more. The chain links TRBV27 to TRBJ2-7; the D is unclear. The V end was cut by 8 bases, the J end by 6 bases, with 11 bases between. The CDR3 has 11 residues. Germline loops: CDR1 MNHEY, CDR2 SMNVEV (reference sequence). The CDR3 coding sequence is TGTGCCAGCCAACACCGACCCGAGCAGTACTTC. It is translated as CASQHRPEQYF.

This clonotype turned up a few times. The chain combines TRBV4-3 with TRBJ2-1; D is unclear. Germline V gives CDR1 LGHNA, CDR2 YSLEER. This CDR3 has 16 residues. Trimming pared 0 bases from V and 0 bases from J, leaving 9 bases between. The CDR3 loop reads CASSQEGLSSYNEQFF. The CDR3 region has the DNA TGCGCCAGCAGCCAAGAGGGCCTAAGCTCCTACAATGAGCAGTTCTTC.